The 3 T cell receptor beta chains below come from one sample, sequenced in a study of CD4 and CD8 cells across lung adenocarcinoma regions. TCRdb fed the PCR reads into MiXCR, producing one record per CDR3 protein. This sample has 5,500 to 7,000 distinct CDR3 sequences; under 50% occur once, and the top ten carry roughly 90%. Sequencing input: CD8+ T cells from the margin of a lung tumor. The receptors stem from a male donor with lung adenocarcinoma. The CD4 and CD8 labels of this study may be unreliable.

The rearrangement links TRBV28 to TRBJ2-1, with D possibly TRBD2 on 5 matching bases. The CDR3 runs 15 residues. Germline lookup yields CDR1 MDHEN and CDR2 SYDVKM. V was trimmed by 2 bases and J by 3 bases, leaving 11 bases between them. CDR3 coding DNA: TGTGCCAGCAGTTTAAAAGCGGCAGACTACAATGAGCAGTTCTTC. Its translation is CASSLKAADYNEQFF.

The chain has TRBV6-1 and TRBJ2-1; no clear D. Trimming removed 1 base from V and 10 bases from J, with 11 bases in between. From germline, CDR1 is MNHNS and CDR2 SASEGT. The CDR3 extends over 13 amino acids. The CDR3 is CASSEGGPREQFF. The CDR3, as DNA: TGTGCCAGCAGTGAAGGGGGTCCACGGGAGCAGTTCTTC.

This CDR3 is CASGKYEQYF. CDR3 DNA sequence: TGTGCCAGCGGGAAATACGAGCAGTACTTC. The chain has TRBV6-1 and TRBJ2-4; no clear D gene. The J call may not be correct, given that the DNA end is closer to TRBJ2-7. The CDR3 length is 10 residues. Germline values: CDR1 MNHNS, CDR2 SASEGT.